This note documents a single T cell receptor beta chain sequence. Its antigen is not known. The sample contains more than one DNA sequence encoding this CDR3. V lost 0 bases to trimming and J lost 4 bases, with 7 bases between them. The CDR3 consists of 13 residues. Germline lookup yields CDR1 GTSNPN and CDR2 SVGIG (reference sequence). The data belong to a study of shared clonotypes between healthy human individuals. Whole-study findings and limits: Naive subsets generally had larger estimated richness than memory subsets.

Those who donated were healthy HIV-negative adults, with no recent acute infections or vaccinations reported. Each PCR replicate from the sorted subsets contained around 0.2 ug DNA, which is 25,000 to 30,000 T cell genomes. Generated by immunoSEQ multiplex PCR, the TCRdb table keeps only in-frame clones and is missing some. The sample yields some 1,600,000 clones, 98% seen once. Material: naive CD4+ T cells sorted from blood. Subset described: CD45RA+ positively selected. V is TRBV30 and J is TRBJ1-5, with a tentative D call TRBD1 (5 bases). The source is a man aged 25 to 45 in good health. CDR3 nucleotide sequence: TGTGCCTGGAGTGTACAGGAGAATCAGCCCCAGCATTTT. The encoded protein is CAWSVQENQPQHF.